Shown below are 15 T cell receptor beta chains from a single sample sequenced in a study of T cells in Graves' hyperthyroidism and ophthalmopathy. Authors of the study amplified TCR beta CDR3 regions from RNA transcripts. RT-PCR in the first round (using the HTBI primer set) targeted the TCR CDR3. MiXCR, run by TCRdb on the multiplex PCR reads, gives a single entry per CDR3 protein. The data hold around 540,000 distinct CDR3 sequences, with roughly 15% observed a single time. Sequencing was performed on blood. The receptors here all came from a woman in her 30s with Graves' ophthalmopathy.

This clonotype was picked up a small number of times. The genes are TRBV14 and TRBJ2-2; D is unclear. CDR3 length: 17 residues. CDR1 is SGHDN, CDR2 FVKESK, per germline. V was trimmed by 4 bases and J by 6 bases, leaving 21 bases between them. In DNA form, the CDR3 reads TGTGCCAGCAGCCGAAAAGGTCCTGGCCTCCATTCCGGGGAGCTGTTTTTT. Its translation is CASSRKGPGLHSGELFF.

This clonotype was picked up many times. The chain has TRBV28 and TRBJ2-7; 9 nucleotides agree with TRBD1. Per the germline V gene, CDR1 is MDHEN and CDR2 is SYDVKM. This CDR3 is built from 14 residues. V lost 10 bases to trimming and J lost 2 bases; unmatched junction nucleotides: 9. The CDR3 spells CATAPGQGTYEQYF. The CDR3 DNA sequence: TGTGCCACTGCACCGGGACAGGGAACCTACGAGCAGTACTTC.

The genes are TRBV7-2 and TRBJ1-2, with D possibly matching TRBD1 (5 bases). The V and J ends lost 7 bases and 2 bases respectively, with 14 bases between them. This CDR3 is built from 14 residues. Germline V lookup: CDR1 SGHTA, CDR2 FQGNSA. DNA of the CDR3: TGTGCCAGCAACCCCGGGGGGGGGAACTATGGCTACACCTTC. Amino acid sequence: CASNPGGGNYGYTF.

This clonotype was found many times. The CDR3 nucleotides are TGTGCCAGCTCACAGTCCGAGGTCCACCAAAACACTGAAGCTTTCTTT. As protein: CASSQSEVHQNTEAFF. This sequence joins TRBV18 and TRBJ1-1; no definite D call. Per germline, CDR1 KGHSH and CDR2 LQKENI. Trimming took off 4 bases at V and 2 bases at J, with 17 bases between the two ends. CDR3 length: 16 amino acids.

The chain carries TRBV14 and TRBJ2-7; D unresolved. V gave up 0 bases and J gave up 3 bases, with 12 bases separating them. The CDR3 runs 15 residues. Germline CDR1 SGHDN, CDR2 FVKESK. CDR3 sequence reads: CASSQDGMTYYEQYF. The CDR3 DNA is TGTGCCAGCAGCCAAGATGGGATGACCTACTACGAGCAGTACTTC.

This clonotype was counted many times. CDR3 amino acids: CASSGRGPGLSTDTQYF. In DNA, the CDR3 is TGTGCCAGCAGCGGCCGAGGGCCGGGACTGAGCACAGATACGCAGTATTTT. The chain combines TRBV7-2 with TRBJ2-3; TRBD2 is a possible D gene (6 bases). V lost 5 bases, J lost 0 bases, and 18 bases lay in between. Germline CDR1 and CDR2: SGHTA and FQGNSA. This CDR3 is built from 17 residues.

The J gene is TRBJ1-6, the V gene TRBV15, with a tentative D call TRBD1 (5 bases). The CDR3 has 15 amino acids. Trimming took 2 bases from V and 8 from J, leaving 13 bases between them. CDR1 and CDR2 from the germline V gene are LNHNV and YYDKDF (reference sequence). The DNA for the CDR3 is TGTGCCACCAGCAGAATGAGGGACGGCGATTCACCCCTCCACTTT. Translated, it gives CATSRMRDGDSPLHF.

This clonotype was seen ten or more times. The V gene is TRBV20-1, the J gene TRBJ2-7, with D possibly matching TRBD2 (5 bases). This CDR3 comprises 12 residues. The V gene's germline CDR1 is DFQATT and CDR2 SNEGSKA (reference sequence). Trimming stripped 0 bases from V and 6 bases from J, with 9 bases between. In DNA, the CDR3 is TGCAGTGCTAGAGATCGGGAAGGCGAGCAGTACTTC. It specifies CSARDREGEQYF.

This clonotype was detected ten times or more. This sequence joins TRBV6-1 and TRBJ2-7; D not resolved. Germline CDR1 is MNHNS and CDR2 is SASEGT. The CDR3 covers 12 residues. Trimming took 8 bases from V and 6 from J, leaving 14 bases between them. The CDR3 is CASATRLSEQYF. DNA of the CDR3: TGTGCCAGCGCCACGCGGTTGAGCGAGCAGTACTTC.

This clonotype came up many times. V and J are TRBV5-1 and TRBJ2-5; TRBD1 aligns across 11 bases. The trim removed 0 bases at V and 13 bases at J, leaving 11 bases unmatched. The germline gives CDR1 SGHRS, CDR2 YFSETQ. The CDR3 has 15 amino acids. The CDR3 nucleotides read TGCGCCAGCAGCTTGGGGACAGGGGGCCTAGAAGGTCGGTACTTC. This encodes CASSLGTGGLEGRYF.

This clonotype was found a few times. The V call is TRBV12-3 or TRBV12-4, the J call TRBJ2-7; 10 nucleotides align to TRBD2. The trim removed 8 bases at V and 2 bases at J, leaving 6 bases unmatched. CDR3 length: 14 residues. The CDR3 sequence is CASGIAGGAYEQYF. In DNA, the CDR3 is TGTGCCAGCGGGATAGCGGGAGGCGCCTACGAGCAGTACTTC.

This clonotype was recorded a few times. The CDR3 region is CASRGGGTDTQYF. The CDR3 region has the DNA TGCGCCAGCCGGGGGGGCGGCACAGATACGCAGTATTTT. The genes are TRBV5-1 and TRBJ2-3; TRBD2 matches 8 bases. The CDR3 is 13 amino acids. Germline V gene sequence: CDR1 SGHRS, CDR2 YFSETQ. J was trimmed by 1 base and V by 7 bases; bases with no gene match: 2.

The J gene is TRBJ2-3, the V gene TRBV18; D is undetermined. Trimming cost V 6 bases and J 3 bases, with 10 bases left between them. Germline V gene lookup returns CDR1 KGHSH and CDR2 LQKENI. The CDR3 runs to 13 residues. As DNA, the CDR3 is TGTGCCAGCTCCATGGGCCGGACAGATACGCAGTATTTT. Protein sequence: CASSMGRTDTQYF.

This clonotype was detected many times. V is TRBV20-1 and J is TRBJ1-2, with a possible D match to TRBD1 (6 bases). Trimming shortened V by 4 bases and J by 4 bases, and 13 bases separated the two germline ends. The CDR3 runs to 13 residues. Germline V lookup: CDR1 DFQATT, CDR2 SNEGSKA (reference sequence). CDR3 region: CSAIGGASYGYTF. CDR3 nucleotide sequence: TGCAGTGCTATTGGGGGGGCCAGCTATGGCTACACCTTC.

This clonotype was recorded many times. Here the CDR3 reads CASSLVNSPLHF. In nucleotides, the CDR3 is TGTGCCAGCAGCTTAGTGAATTCACCCCTCCACTTT. The gene calls are TRBV28 and TRBJ1-6; no firm D call. CDR3 size: 12 residues. The V gene's germline CDR1 is MDHEN and CDR2 SYDVKM. Trimming took off 6 bases at V and 7 bases at J, with 7 bases between the two ends.